These T cell receptor beta chains were read from a single sample in a study of blood T cell repertoires in COVID-19. Clones were sequenced by immunoSEQ multiplex PCR, and TCRdb holds only the in-frame ones, with some missing. The sample lists tens of thousands of clones; about 88% were seen once. The sequenced material came from peripheral blood. All receptors come from a man aged 65 to 79 with active or convalescent COVID-19. Both conserved end residues are part of each CDR3. The order of the fields is D gene, J gene, clone size, V gene, CDR3 protein, CDR3 DNA. D genes are given only for firm matches. Where a row states a size, it is once, few, many or the class of an expanded clone; other rows omit it.

TRBD1,TRBJ2-2,few,TRBV30,CAWISFAPGTGPRNTGELFF,TGTGCCTGGATTTCATTCGCGCCGGGGACAGGGCCTAGAAACACCGGGGAGCTGTTTTTT
.,TRBJ2-3,.,TRBV5-4,CASRSTYSMDTQYF,TGTGCCAGCAGGTCTACTTACAGCATGGATACGCAGTATTTT
TRBD1,TRBJ1-2,.,TRBV7-2,CASPQIGQGPSGYTF,TGTGCCAGCCCCCAGATTGGACAGGGGCCCTCCGGCTACACCTTC
.,TRBJ1-3,.,TRBV4-3,CASSQDTLSSGNTIYF,TGCGCCAGCAGCCAAGATACGTTGAGCTCTGGAAACACCATATATTTT
TRBD1,TRBJ2-7,.,TRBV7-9,CASSRQGSEYEQYF,TGTGCCAGCAGCCGACAGGGGTCGGAGTACGAGCAGTACTTC
TRBD1,TRBJ1-1,.,TRBV7-9,CASSFLTDRDEAFF,TGTGCCAGCAGCTTTTTAACCGACAGGGATGAAGCTTTCTTT
.,TRBJ2-7,.,TRBV5-1,CASSLPSSYEQYF,TGCGCCAGCAGCTTGCCCAGCTCCTACGAGCAGTACTTC
TRBD1,TRBJ2-2,.,TRBV15,CATSREQQGTGELFF,TGTGCCACCAGCAGAGAGCAACAGGGGACCGGGGAGCTGTTTTTT
TRBD2,TRBJ2-1,.,TRBV14,CASSQQAGVYNEQFF,TGTGCCAGCAGCCAACAAGCGGGGGTCTACAATGAGCAGTTCTTC
.,TRBJ2-3,.,TRBV7-2,CASSPGGTASTDTQYF,TGTGCCAGCAGCCCGGGGGGGACAGCTAGCACAGATACGCAGTATTTT
.,TRBJ1-5,.,TRBV19,CASSNGGNQPQHF,TGTGCCAGTAGTAACGGGGGGAATCAGCCCCAGCATTTT
TRBD2,TRBJ2-1,.,TRBV7-9,CASSLRSGGAQNEQFF,TGTGCCAGCAGCTTAAGGAGCGGGGGGGCCCAGAATGAGCAGTTCTTC
.,TRBJ1-1,.,TRBV7-2,CASSFQEAFF,TGTGCCAGCAGCTTTCAGGAAGCTTTCTTT
TRBD1,TRBJ1-5,.,TRBV11-2,CASSQTGGGQPQHF,TGTGCCAGCAGCCAGACAGGGGGCGGTCAGCCCCAGCATTTT
.,TRBJ1-6,.,TRBV19,CASTPTGRYNSPLHF,TGTGCCAGTACACCGACAGGACGGTATAATTCACCCCTCCACTTT
.,TRBJ2-7,.,TRBV29-1,CSVEDYREGYEQYF,TGCAGCGTTGAAGATTACAGGGAAGGATACGAGCAGTACTTC
.,TRBJ1-4,.,TRBV29-1,CSVRSNEKLFF,TGCAGCGTTCGTTCTAATGAAAAACTGTTTTTT
.,TRBJ2-7,.,TRBV30,CAWSVSSVKDEQYF,TGTGCCTGGAGTGTAAGTAGCGTCAAGGACGAGCAGTACTTC
.,TRBJ2-7,.,TRBV28,CASSLSIVRPPLSYEQYF,TGTGCCAGCAGTTTATCTATCGTGAGGCCGCCCCTCTCCTACGAGCAGTACTTC
.,TRBJ2-6,.,TRBV7-3,CASSSQTGVIPSSGANVLTF,TGTGCCAGCAGCTCCCAGACAGGAGTAATCCCTAGCTCTGGGGCCAACGTCCTGACTTTC
.,TRBJ2-3,.,TRBV29-1,CSVLSSTDTQYF,TGCAGCGTTCTGTCGAGCACAGATACGCAGTATTTT
.,TRBJ1-1,.,TRBV3-1/TRBV3-2,CASSQAGVGTEAFF,TGTGCCAGCAGCCAAGCGGGGGTAGGGACTGAAGCTTTCTTT
TRBD1,TRBJ1-4,.,TRBV5-6,CASSYRQGEREKLFF,TGTGCCAGCAGCTACCGACAGGGCGAGCGTGAAAAACTGTTTTTT